The entry below describes one T cell receptor (beta chain). Sequenced by immunoSEQ multiplex PCR; TCRdb stores in-frame clones only, minus some. This sample has about 150,000 clones, with 83% found just once. This sample is part of a study of blood T cell repertoires in COVID-19. Study information: COVID-19 samples from acute and convalescent phases originated in the United States, Italy and Spain. PBMCs, B-cell-depleted T cells, or T cells were the source of the cDNA or gDNA that made up the material.

Trimming shortened V by 0 bases and J by 8 bases, and 22 bases separated the two germline ends. The CDR3 spans 17 residues. The germline V gene encodes CDR1 MGHRA and CDR2 YSYEKL. The clonotype was recovered from a woman aged 60 to 75 with COVID-19, enrolled during active disease. The J gene is TRBJ1-1, the V gene TRBV4-1; D is possibly TRBD1 (5 bases). Sequences were obtained from peripheral blood. The CDR3 DNA sequence: TGCGCCAGCAGCCAAGACCCGGACACCGACCCTAAGGCGGAAGCTTTCTTT. Its translation: CASSQDPDTDPKAEAFF.